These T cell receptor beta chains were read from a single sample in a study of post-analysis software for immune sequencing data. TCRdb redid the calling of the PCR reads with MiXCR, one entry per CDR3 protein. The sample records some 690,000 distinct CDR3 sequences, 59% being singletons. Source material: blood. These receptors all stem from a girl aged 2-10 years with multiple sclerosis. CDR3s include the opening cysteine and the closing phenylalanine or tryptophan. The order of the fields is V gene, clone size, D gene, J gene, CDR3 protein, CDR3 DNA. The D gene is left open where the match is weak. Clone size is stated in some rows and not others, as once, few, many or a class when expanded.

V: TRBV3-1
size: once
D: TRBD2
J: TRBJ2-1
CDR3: CASTSRGGSAYNEQFF
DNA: TGTGCCAGCACCTCAAGGGGAGGGTCCGCCTACAATGAGCAGTTCTTC

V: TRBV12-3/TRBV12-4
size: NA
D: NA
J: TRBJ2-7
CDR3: CASSPSWGSEQYF
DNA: TGTGCCAGCAGTCCAAGCTGGGGGAGCGAGCAGTACTTC

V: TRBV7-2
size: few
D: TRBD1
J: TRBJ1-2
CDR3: CASSSTGIGGYTF
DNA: TGTGCCAGCAGCTCGACAGGGATAGGAGGCTACACCTTC

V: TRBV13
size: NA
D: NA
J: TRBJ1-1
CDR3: CASSLGTTEAFF
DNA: TGTGCCAGCAGCCTGGGGACCACTGAAGCTTTCTTT

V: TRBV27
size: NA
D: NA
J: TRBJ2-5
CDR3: CASWAGGSKTQYF
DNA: TGTGCCAGCTGGGCAGGCGGTAGCAAGACCCAGTACTTC

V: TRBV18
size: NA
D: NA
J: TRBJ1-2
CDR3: CASSPSDRTSFYGYTF
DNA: TGTGCCAGCTCACCATCAGACCGCACCTCCTTCTATGGCTACACCTTC

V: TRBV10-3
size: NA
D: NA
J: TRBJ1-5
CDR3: CAISVEAVRGQHF
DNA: TGTGCCATCAGTGTTGAGGCCGTTCGGGGCCAGCATTTT

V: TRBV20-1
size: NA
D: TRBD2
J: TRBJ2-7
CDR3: CSAAPQGLVTYEQYF
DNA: TGCAGTGCTGCTCCTCAAGGACTAGTCACCTACGAGCAGTACTTC

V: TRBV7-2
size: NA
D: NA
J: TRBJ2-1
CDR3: CASIPAPRVGNYNEQFF
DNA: TGTGCCAGCATCCCTGCCCCCCGGGTGGGGAATTACAATGAGCAGTTCTTC

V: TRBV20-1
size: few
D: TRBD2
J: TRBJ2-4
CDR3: CSARRLTGGPNIQYF
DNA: TGCAGTGCTAGACGGCTAACGGGAGGGCCTAACATTCAGTACTTC

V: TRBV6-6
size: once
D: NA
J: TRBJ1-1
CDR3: CASKDRRDTEAFF
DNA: TGTGCCAGCAAAGACAGGAGGGACACTGAAGCTTTCTTT

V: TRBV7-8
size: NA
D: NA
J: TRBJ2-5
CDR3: CASGMPGPQETQYF
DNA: TGTGCCAGCGGTATGCCGGGTCCACAAGAGACCCAGTACTTC

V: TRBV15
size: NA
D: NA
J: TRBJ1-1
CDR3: CATSRQDLAFF
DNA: TGTGCCACCAGCAGACAAGATCTAGCTTTCTTT

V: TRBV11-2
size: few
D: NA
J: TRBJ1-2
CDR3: CASSLRAENYDYTF
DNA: TGTGCCAGCAGCTTAAGAGCCGAGAACTATGACTACACCTTC

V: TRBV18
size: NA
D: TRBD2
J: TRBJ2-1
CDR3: CASSPTRGTNPYNEQFF
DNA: TGTGCCAGCTCACCAACCCGAGGGACTAATCCCTACAATGAGCAGTTCTTC

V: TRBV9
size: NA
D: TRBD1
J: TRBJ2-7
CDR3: CASSPDGTGGSYEQYF
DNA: TGTGCCAGCAGCCCGGACGGGACAGGGGGTTCCTACGAGCAGTACTTC

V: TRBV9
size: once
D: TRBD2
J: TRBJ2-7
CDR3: CASSVGTRGREQYF
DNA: TGTGCCAGCAGCGTTGGGACTAGAGGGCGCGAGCAGTACTTC

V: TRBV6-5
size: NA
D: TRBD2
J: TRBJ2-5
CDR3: CASSYSRAGVGEQYF
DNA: TGTGCCAGTAGTTACTCGAGGGCGGGAGTGGGAGAGCAGTACTTC

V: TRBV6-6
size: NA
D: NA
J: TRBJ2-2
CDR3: CASSYQNTGELFF
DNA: TGTGCCAGCAGTTACCAGAACACCGGGGAGCTGTTTTTT

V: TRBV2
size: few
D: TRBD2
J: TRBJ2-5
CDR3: CASSPGLAGGPQETQYF
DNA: TGTGCCAGCAGTCCTGGACTAGCGGGGGGGCCCCAAGAGACCCAGTACTTC

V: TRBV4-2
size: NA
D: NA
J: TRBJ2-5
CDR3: CASSQVSQLEETQYF
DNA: TGTGCCAGCAGCCAAGTTTCCCAACTAGAAGAGACCCAGTACTTC

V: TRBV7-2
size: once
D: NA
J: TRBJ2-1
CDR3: CASSSGQTRNEQFF
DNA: TGTGCCAGCAGCTCCGGACAGACAAGGAATGAGCAGTTCTTC

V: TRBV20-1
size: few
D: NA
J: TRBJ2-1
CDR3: CSARDPSASSYNEQFF
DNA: TGCAGTGCTAGAGATCCCTCCGCGAGCTCCTACAATGAGCAGTTCTTC

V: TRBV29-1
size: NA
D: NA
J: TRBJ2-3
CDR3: CSVDTLGRARTDTQYF
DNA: TGCAGCGTTGACACCCTTGGACGGGCTCGCACAGATACGCAGTATTTT

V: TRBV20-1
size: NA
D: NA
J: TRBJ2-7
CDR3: CSAPGHHPSTYEQYF
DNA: TGCAGTGCCCCTGGACACCACCCCAGCACCTACGAGCAGTACTTC

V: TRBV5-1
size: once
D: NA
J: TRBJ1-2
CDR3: CASSLRRQNYGYTF
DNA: TGCGCCAGCAGCTTGCGGAGGCAGAACTATGGCTACACCTTC

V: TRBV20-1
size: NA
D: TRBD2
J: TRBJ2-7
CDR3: CSGSGRSYEQYF
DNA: TGCAGTGGTAGCGGGAGGTCCTACGAGCAGTACTTC

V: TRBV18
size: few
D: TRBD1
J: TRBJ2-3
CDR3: CASSPRTGTGDTQYF
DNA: TGTGCCAGCTCACCACGAACAGGGACAGGAGATACGCAGTATTTT

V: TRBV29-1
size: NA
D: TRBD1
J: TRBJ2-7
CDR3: CSPMGTPGQVNSYEQYF
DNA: TGCAGCCCGATGGGCACCCCGGGACAGGTAAACTCCTACGAGCAGTACTTC

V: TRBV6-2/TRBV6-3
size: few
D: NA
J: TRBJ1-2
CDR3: CASITRTTKNYGYTF
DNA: TGTGCCAGCATAACAAGAACGACTAAGAACTATGGCTACACCTTC

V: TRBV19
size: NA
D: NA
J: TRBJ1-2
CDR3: CASNIGLDYGYTF
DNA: TGTGCCAGTAACATAGGGTTGGACTATGGCTACACCTTC

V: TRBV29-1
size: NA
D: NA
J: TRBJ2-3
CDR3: CSVEGTGVGTDTQYF
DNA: TGCAGCGTTGAAGGGACTGGAGTCGGCACAGATACGCAGTATTTT

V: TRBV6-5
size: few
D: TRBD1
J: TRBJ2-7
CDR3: CASSISSGTGLYEQYF
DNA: TGTGCCAGCAGTATTTCTTCCGGGACAGGGCTCTACGAGCAGTACTTC

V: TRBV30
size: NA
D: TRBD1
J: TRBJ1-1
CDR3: CAWTTGTGNTEAFF
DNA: TGTGCCTGGACAACCGGGACAGGGAACACTGAAGCTTTCTTT

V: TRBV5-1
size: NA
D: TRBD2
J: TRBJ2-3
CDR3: CASSFTSGGTDTQYF
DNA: TGCGCCAGCAGCTTCACTAGCGGGGGCACAGATACGCAGTATTTT

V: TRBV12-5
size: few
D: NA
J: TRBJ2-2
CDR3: CASGLVLGGANTGELFF
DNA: TGTGCTAGTGGTTTGGTACTGGGCGGAGCGAACACCGGGGAGCTGTTTTTT

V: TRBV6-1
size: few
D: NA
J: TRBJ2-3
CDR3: CASSELLTDTQYF
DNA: TGTGCCAGCAGTGAACTCCTCACAGATACGCAGTATTTT

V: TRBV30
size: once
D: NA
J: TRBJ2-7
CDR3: CAWSPRSYHEQYF
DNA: TGTGCCTGGAGTCCGCGGAGCTACCACGAGCAGTACTTC

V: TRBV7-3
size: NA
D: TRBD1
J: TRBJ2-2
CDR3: CASRNPGQSNTGELFF
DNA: TGTGCCAGCAGGAACCCGGGACAGTCGAACACCGGGGAGCTGTTTTTT